These 30 T cell receptor beta chains came from one sample sequenced in a study of Graves' ophthalmopathy and Graves' hyperthyroidism. Amplification of the TCR beta CDR3 regions used RNA transcripts (as template). Second-round multiplex PCR came after a first-round RT-PCR that employed HTBI primers. Each CDR3 protein is one row after TCRdb ran MiXCR on the multiplex PCR reads. The top ten hold 11% of the sample, which has around 1,000,000 distinct CDR3 sequences, approximately 35% seen once. Specimen: peripheral blood or thyroid tissue (not recorded which). These receptors were collected from an adult man with Graves' hyperthyroidism.

The chain links TRBV14 to TRBJ2-3; D uncertain. The CDR3 has 13 residues. Germline loops: CDR1 SGHDN, CDR2 FVKESK. V was shortened by 4 bases and J by 1 base, with 6 bases between the two germline ends. The CDR3 coding sequence is TGTGCCAGCAGCCTTCCGGGCACAGATACGCAGTATTTT. This codes for CASSLPGTDTQYF.

This clonotype occurred a few times. The chain recombines TRBV20-1 with TRBJ1-2, with TRBD1 matching over 7 bases. This CDR3 region has 15 residues. Losses at the gene ends were 5 bases for V and 4 bases for J; bases not matched to a gene: 13. In germline, CDR1 is DFQATT, CDR2 SNEGSKA (reference sequence). The CDR3 DNA reads TGCAGTGCTCGGACAGGTGAAGTGCTCGGCTATGGCTACACCTTC. This encodes CSARTGEVLGYGYTF.

In this sample, this clonotype turned up many times. This chain joins TRBV7-6 and TRBJ1-1; D not resolved. Germline V gene data show CDR1 as SGHVS and CDR2 as FNYEAQ. Trimming pared 5 bases from V and 4 bases from J, leaving 11 bases between. CDR3 length equals 13 residues. In DNA, the CDR3 is TGTGCCAGCAGCACCCGGTCATTCACTGAAGCTTTCTTT. As protein: CASSTRSFTEAFF.

V is TRBV6-5 and J is TRBJ2-5; 7 bases align to TRBD2. After removal of 6 bases from V and 5 bases from J, the junction contained 12 bases not matched to a gene. The CDR3 extends over 15 amino acids. Germline-derived CDR1 and CDR2 are MNHEY and SVGAGI. CDR3 coding DNA: TGTGCCAGCAGCCTGGGGGGGGTTCGGGCGGAGACCCAGTACTTC. Its protein is CASSLGGVRAETQYF.

The table lists this clonotype with many counts. The genes are TRBV12-3 or TRBV12-4 and TRBJ1-3; D is unresolved. CDR3 length equals 14 residues. Trimming removed 10 bases from V and 5 bases from J, with 18 bases in between. The CDR3 reads CANVGGQARNTIYF. CDR3 nucleotide sequence: TGTGCCAACGTCGGAGGCCAGGCAAGAAACACCATATATTTT.

This clonotype was seen more than once but under ten times. The V gene is TRBV5-5, the J gene TRBJ1-4; TRBD1 agrees at 7 bases. This CDR3 comprises 14 residues. Germline V gives CDR1 SGHKS, CDR2 YYEKEE (reference sequence). Trimming removed 4 bases from V and 11 bases from J; junction bases left unmatched: 11. CDR3 loop: CASSPRQGGWKLFF. DNA of the CDR3: TGTGCCAGCAGCCCTCGGCAGGGGGGGTGGAAACTGTTTTTT.

This clonotype appeared many times. This rearrangement joins TRBV24-1 to TRBJ1-2; D is possibly TRBD1 (5 bases). CDR1 and CDR2 from the germline V gene are KGHDR and SFDVKD. The ends were cut back, 5 bases at V and 8 bases at J, with 20 bases in the middle. CDR3 size: 15 residues. Here the CDR3 reads CATSGNRDQKEGYTF. CDR3 nucleotide sequence: TGTGCCACCAGTGGGAACCGGGACCAAAAGGAGGGCTACACCTTC.

This clonotype was seen ten or more times. The gene calls are TRBV2 and TRBJ1-5; D gene uncertain. V was trimmed by 5 bases and J by 6 bases, leaving 20 bases between them. CDR3 length: 16 amino acids. Looked up from germline, CDR1 is SNHLY and CDR2 is FYNNEI. In DNA, the CDR3 is TGTGCCAGCAGTTACTCTGGTGCCAGGTTCGGTCAGCCCCAGCATTTT. It translates to CASSYSGARFGQPQHF.

As regards this clonotype: A much bigger clone sits one base away, suggesting this may be a read error. The CDR3 sequence is CANSFDRGAGEAFF. Here the CDR3 DNA reads TGTGCCAACAGCTTTGACAGGGGAGCGGGTGAAGCTTTCTTT. The chain is built from TRBV14 and TRBJ1-1, with 8 bases that match TRBD1. The CDR3 spans 14 residues. Germline CDR1 reads SGHDN; CDR2 reads FVKESK.

The chain recombines TRBV6-5 with TRBJ2-5, with TRBD2 identical over 9 bases. V trimming: 7 bases; J trimming: 4 bases; junction bases outside the gene matches: 10. CDR1 is MNHEY, CDR2 SVGAGI, per germline. The CDR3 spans 15 residues. CDR3 nucleotides: TGTGCCAGCACCCCCCTAGCGGGAAGGGGAGAGACCCAGTACTTC. Translated: CASTPLAGRGETQYF.

The V gene is TRBV11-2, the J gene TRBJ2-5; 8 bases match TRBD2. The end of the DNA aligns better with TRBJ2-1, so the J call may be wrong. CDR1 SGHAT and CDR2 FQNNGV come from the germline V gene. The CDR3 has 14 residues. CDR3 nucleotide sequence: TGTGCCAGCAGCTTTAGCGGGGCAGGGAATGAGCAGTTCTTC. As protein: CASSFSGAGNEQFF.

The V gene is TRBV24-1, the J gene TRBJ2-2, with a possible D match to TRBD1 (5 bases). Trimming took off 1 base at V and 6 bases at J, with 8 bases between the two ends. Germline V gene data show CDR1 as KGHDR and CDR2 as SFDVKD. The CDR3 is 14 residues long. The CDR3 reads CATSDFDRAGELFF. The CDR3 nucleotides are TGTGCCACCAGTGATTTTGACAGAGCCGGGGAGCTGTTTTTT.

There are many counts of this clonotype. The rearrangement uses TRBV7-2 and TRBJ2-5; no clear D. V lost 1 base and J 2 bases, leaving 11 bases between the germline ends. The germline V gene encodes CDR1 SGHTA and CDR2 FQGNSA. The CDR3 loop spans 15 amino acids. The CDR3 loop is CASSLVSNWQETQYF. DNA for the CDR3: TGTGCCAGCAGCTTAGTTTCCAATTGGCAAGAGACCCAGTACTTC.

The chain recombines TRBV7-2 with TRBJ1-2, with TRBD1 identical over 9 bases. The CDR3 length is 18 residues. CDR1 SGHTA and CDR2 FQGNSA come from the germline V gene. J gave up 4 bases and V 0 bases, and 12 bases lay outside the gene matches. The CDR3 loop is CASSLAVDRGGAVYGYTF. The CDR3 DNA sequence: TGTGCCAGCAGCTTAGCGGTTGACAGGGGGGGCGCTGTCTATGGCTACACCTTC.

This chain links TRBV7-2 with TRBJ2-5; tentatively, D is TRBD1 (5 bases). The V end lost 4 bases, the J end lost 0 bases, and 9 bases lay between the germline ends. The length of the CDR3 is 14 residues. The germline V gene has CDR1 SGHTA and CDR2 FQGNSA. The CDR3 spells CASSSGQNQETQYF. CDR3 nucleotide sequence: TGTGCCAGCAGCTCAGGACAAAACCAAGAGACCCAGTACTTC. Complete variable domain (other parts from reference TRBV7-2 and TRBJ2-5): GAGVSQSPSNKVTEKGKDVELRCDPISGHTALYWYRQSLGQGLEFLIYFQGNSAPDKSGLPSDRFSAERTGGSVSTLTIQRTQQEDSAVYLCASSSGQNQETQYFGPGTRLLVL.

This clonotype has only a few counts. The gene calls are TRBV20-1 and TRBJ1-4, with D maybe TRBD1 (6 bases). This CDR3 spans 16 amino acids. Trimming cost V 0 bases and J 5 bases, with 16 bases left between them. From germline, CDR1 is DFQATT and CDR2 SNEGSKA (reference sequence). The chain's CDR3 is CSARDPRGRNNEKLFF. DNA for the CDR3: TGCAGTGCTAGAGATCCCAGGGGCCGAAACAATGAAAAACTGTTTTTT.

This clonotype was seen a handful of times. The chain is built from TRBV7-9 and TRBJ1-1; D is uncertain. The V gene's germline CDR1 is SEHNR and CDR2 FQNEAQ (reference sequence). V gave up 7 bases and J gave up 0 bases, with 12 bases separating them. This CDR3 is 14 amino acids long. CDR3 protein: CASTVIEVNTEAFF. The CDR3, as DNA: TGTGCCAGCACCGTTATCGAGGTGAACACTGAAGCTTTCTTT.

The V call is TRBV12-3 or TRBV12-4, the J call TRBJ2-7; 14 bases fit TRBD2. CDR3 length: 16 amino acids. Unmatched junction bases numbered 4, after V lost 2 bases and J lost 4 bases. CDR3 sequence reads: CASSLRLAGGTYEQYF. As DNA, the CDR3 is TGTGCCAGCAGTTTACGACTAGCGGGGGGGACTTACGAGCAGTACTTC.

This clonotype showed up just a few times. V gene TRBV6-5 combines with J gene TRBJ1-3, with D possibly being TRBD1 (6 bases). Trimming shortened V by 0 bases and J by 2 bases, and 11 bases separated the two germline ends. This CDR3 has 16 residues. Looked up from germline, CDR1 is MNHEY and CDR2 is SVGAGI. This chain's CDR3 is CASSYSGGLTGNTIYF. The CDR3 DNA reads TGTGCCAGCAGTTACTCGGGGGGGCTTACTGGAAACACCATATATTTT.

The chain combines TRBV4-1 with TRBJ2-7; D call uncertain. Germline V gene data show CDR1 as MGHRA and CDR2 as YSYEKL. The length of the CDR3 is 15 residues. The V and J ends lost 0 bases and 2 bases respectively, with 11 bases between them. The CDR3 sequence is CASSQERSRAYEQYF. CDR3 coding DNA: TGCGCCAGCAGCCAAGAAAGGAGCAGAGCCTACGAGCAGTACTTC.

V and J are TRBV2 and TRBJ1-1; TRBD1 might be the D (5 bases). The germline CDR1 and CDR2 sequences are SNHLY and FYNNEI. The CDR3 totals 14 residues. V was trimmed by 6 bases and J by 2 bases, leaving 13 bases between them. CDR3 protein: CASSGRDFNTEAFF. The CDR3 DNA reads TGTGCCAGCAGCGGCAGGGACTTTAACACTGAAGCTTTCTTT.

This clonotype was counted a few times. The J gene is TRBJ2-7, the V gene TRBV4-3, with 7 bases identical to TRBD2. Unmatched junction bases numbered 7, after V lost 2 bases and J lost 3 bases. Germline V gene data show CDR1 as LGHNA and CDR2 as YSLEER. This CDR3 spans 15 amino acids. The CDR3 loop is CASSQRGLPNYEQYF. The CDR3 region has the DNA TGCGCCAGCAGCCAAAGGGGACTACCTAACTACGAGCAGTACTTC.

The V gene is TRBV6-6, the J gene TRBJ2-5, with D tentatively TRBD2 (5 bases). This CDR3 is built from 16 residues. V was trimmed by 6 bases and J by 1 base, leaving 18 bases between them. Germline V gives CDR1 MNHNY, CDR2 SVGAGI (reference sequence). The CDR3 DNA follows: TGTGCCAGCAGGGACCCTGGAGGACGGGGCCAAGAGACCCAGTACTTC. Residues: CASRDPGGRGQETQYF.

The rearrangement joins TRBV14 to TRBJ2-7; maybe TRBD1 (6 bases). Germline CDR1 is SGHDN and CDR2 is FVKESK. This CDR3 has 15 residues. The V end lost 5 bases, the J end lost 2 bases, and 16 bases lay between the germline ends. This chain's CDR3 is CASSEGTHFTYEQYF. CDR3 coding DNA: TGTGCCAGCAGCGAAGGGACACACTTCACCTACGAGCAGTACTTC.

This sequence joins TRBV7-2 and TRBJ2-2; D is possibly TRBD1 (6 bases). This CDR3 spans 19 amino acids. V was pared by 3 bases and J by 0 bases, with 20 bases between. The germline CDR1 and CDR2 sequences are SGHTA and FQGNSA. The CDR3 bases are TGTGCCAGCAGCTTCAGGGGCCCCAAACTAAGTACGAACACCGGGGAGCTGTTTTTT. Encoded protein: CASSFRGPKLSTNTGELFF.

About this clonotype itself: It is likely a read error, because the conserved phenylalanine at the end of the CDR3 is missing. Here the CDR3 reads CSVNSLHYGYTL. As DNA, the CDR3 is TGCAGCGTTAACAGTCTTCACTATGGCTACACCTTA. The gene calls are TRBV29-1 and TRBJ1-2; D ambiguous. V was trimmed by 5 bases and J by 3 bases, leaving 10 bases between them. CDR1 and CDR2 from the germline V gene are SQVTM and ANQGSEA. CDR3 length: 12 amino acids.

The V gene is TRBV20-1, the J gene TRBJ2-5, with TRBD2 identical over 10 bases. V shed 3 bases and J 5 bases; nucleotides not matched to a gene: 9. This CDR3 has 15 residues. CDR1 and CDR2 from the germline V gene are DFQATT and SNEGSKA (reference sequence). Here the CDR3 reads CSARGGTSVMETQYF. The CDR3 DNA reads TGCAGTGCTAGGGGAGGGACTAGCGTGATGGAGACCCAGTACTTC.

The rearrangement links TRBV29-1 to TRBJ2-3, with D possibly matching TRBD2 (6 bases). CDR3 size: 15 residues. Germline V gene data show CDR1 as SQVTM and CDR2 as ANQGSEA. Trimming stripped 2 bases from V and 1 base from J, with 13 bases between. The CDR3 reads CSVESGQGGTDTQYF. CDR3 coding DNA: TGCAGCGTTGAAAGCGGGCAGGGCGGCACAGATACGCAGTATTTT.

At least ten counts were recorded for this clonotype. This chain links TRBV4-1 with TRBJ2-5, with D uncertain. This CDR3 is built from 16 residues. The V gene's germline CDR1 is MGHRA and CDR2 YSYEKL. Between the trimmed V and J ends, which lost 0 bases and 0 bases, there was a span of 11 bases. CDR3 sequence (DNA): TGCGCCAGCAGCCAAGACGAGGCCCGTGACCAAGAGACCCAGTACTTC. Translating it yields CASSQDEARDQETQYF.

This clonotype appeared many times. The chain links TRBV7-9 to TRBJ2-7; 8 positions match TRBD1. V lost 5 bases and J lost 4; bases outside the gene matches: 7. Germline-derived CDR1 and CDR2 are SEHNR and FQNEAQ (reference sequence). The CDR3 has 14 amino acids. CDR3 DNA: TGTGCCAGCAGCCCCAGGGGGCAAGGTTACGAGCAGTACTTC. This sequence encodes CASSPRGQGYEQYF.